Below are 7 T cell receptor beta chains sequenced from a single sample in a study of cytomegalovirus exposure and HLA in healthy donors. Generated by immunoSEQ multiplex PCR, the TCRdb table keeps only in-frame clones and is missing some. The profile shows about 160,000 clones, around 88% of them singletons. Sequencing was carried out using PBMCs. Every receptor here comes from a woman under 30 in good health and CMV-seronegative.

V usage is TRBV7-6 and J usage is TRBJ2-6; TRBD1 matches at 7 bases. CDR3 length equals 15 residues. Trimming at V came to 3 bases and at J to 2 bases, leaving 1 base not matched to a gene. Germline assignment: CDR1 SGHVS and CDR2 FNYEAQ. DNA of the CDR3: TGTGCCAGCAGCTTCGACAGGGCTGGGGCCAACGTCCTGACTTTC. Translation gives CASSFDRAGANVLTF. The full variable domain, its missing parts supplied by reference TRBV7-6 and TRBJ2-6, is GAGVSQSPRYKVTKRGQDVALRCDPISGHVSLYWYRQALGQGPEFLTYFNYEAQQDKSGLPNDRFSAERPEGSISTLTIQRTEQRDSAMYRCASSFDRAGANVLTFGAGSRLTVL.

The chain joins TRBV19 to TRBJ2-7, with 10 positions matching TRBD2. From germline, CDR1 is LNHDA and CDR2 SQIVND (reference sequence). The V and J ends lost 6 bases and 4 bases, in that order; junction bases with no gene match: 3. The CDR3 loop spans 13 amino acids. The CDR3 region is CASSTSGKYEQYF. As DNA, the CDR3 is TGTGCCAGTAGCACTAGCGGGAAGTACGAGCAGTACTTC.

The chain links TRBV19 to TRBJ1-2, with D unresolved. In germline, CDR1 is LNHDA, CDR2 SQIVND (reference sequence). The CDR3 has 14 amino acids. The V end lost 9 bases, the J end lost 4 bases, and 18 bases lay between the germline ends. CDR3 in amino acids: CASHPSDSTYGYTF. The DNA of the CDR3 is TGTGCCAGCCACCCTTCGGACTCTACCTATGGCTACACCTTC.

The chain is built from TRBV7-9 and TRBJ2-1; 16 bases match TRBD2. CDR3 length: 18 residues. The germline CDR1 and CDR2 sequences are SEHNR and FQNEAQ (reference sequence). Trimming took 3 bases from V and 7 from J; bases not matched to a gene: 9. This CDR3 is CASSLNPGLAGGGNEQFF. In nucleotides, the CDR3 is TGTGCCAGCAGCTTGAATCCGGGACTAGCGGGAGGGGGAAATGAGCAGTTCTTC.

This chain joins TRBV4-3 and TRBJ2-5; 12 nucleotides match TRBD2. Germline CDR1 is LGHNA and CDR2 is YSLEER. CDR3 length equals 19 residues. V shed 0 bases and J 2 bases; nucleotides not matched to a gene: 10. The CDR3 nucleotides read TGCGCCAGCAGCCAAGATAGGACGGCTAGCGGGAGGGGACAAGAGACCCAGTACTTC. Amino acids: CASSQDRTASGRGQETQYF.

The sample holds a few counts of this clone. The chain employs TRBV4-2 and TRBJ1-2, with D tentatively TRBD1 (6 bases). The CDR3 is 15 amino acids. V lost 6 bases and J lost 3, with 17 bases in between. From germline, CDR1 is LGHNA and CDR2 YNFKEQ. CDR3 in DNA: TGTGCCAGCAGAAATCTCGTGGGGGGGCACTATGGCTACACCTTC. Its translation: CASRNLVGGHYGYTF.

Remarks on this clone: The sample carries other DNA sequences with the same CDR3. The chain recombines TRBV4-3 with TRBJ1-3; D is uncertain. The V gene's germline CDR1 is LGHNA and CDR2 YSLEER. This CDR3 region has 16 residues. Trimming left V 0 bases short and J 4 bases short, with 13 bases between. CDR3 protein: CASSQDPGSTGNTIYF. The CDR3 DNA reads TGCGCCAGCAGCCAAGACCCGGGGAGTACGGGAAACACCATATATTTT.